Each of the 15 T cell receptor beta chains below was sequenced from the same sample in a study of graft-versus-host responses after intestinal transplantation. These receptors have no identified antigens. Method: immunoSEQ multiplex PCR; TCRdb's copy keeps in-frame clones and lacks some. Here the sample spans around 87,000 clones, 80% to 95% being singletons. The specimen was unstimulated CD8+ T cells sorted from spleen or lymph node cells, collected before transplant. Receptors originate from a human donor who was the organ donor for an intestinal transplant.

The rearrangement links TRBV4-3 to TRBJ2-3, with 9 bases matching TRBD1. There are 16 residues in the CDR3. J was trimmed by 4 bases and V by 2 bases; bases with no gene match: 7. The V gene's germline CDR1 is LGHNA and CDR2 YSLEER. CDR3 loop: CASSQSPGQGSDTQYF. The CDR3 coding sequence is TGCGCCAGCAGCCAATCCCCGGGACAGGGATCAGATACGCAGTATTTT.

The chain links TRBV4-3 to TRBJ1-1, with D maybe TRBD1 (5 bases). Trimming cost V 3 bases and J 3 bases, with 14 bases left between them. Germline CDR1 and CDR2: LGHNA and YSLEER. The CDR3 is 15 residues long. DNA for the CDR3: TGCGCCAGCAGCCACCGGGGACTTGGGGACACTGAAGCTTTCTTT. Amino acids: CASSHRGLGDTEAFF.

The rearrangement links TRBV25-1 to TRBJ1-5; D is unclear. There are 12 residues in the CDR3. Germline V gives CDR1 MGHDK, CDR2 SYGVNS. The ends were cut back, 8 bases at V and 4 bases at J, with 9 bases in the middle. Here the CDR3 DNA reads TGTGCCAGCTCGGGAGTAAATCAGCCCCAGCATTTT. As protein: CASSGVNQPQHF.

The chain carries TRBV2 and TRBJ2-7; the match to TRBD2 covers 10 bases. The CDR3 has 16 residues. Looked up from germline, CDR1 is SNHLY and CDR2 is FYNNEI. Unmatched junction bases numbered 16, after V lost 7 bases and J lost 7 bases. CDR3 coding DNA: TGTGCCAGCACCACCTCGCGAGCGGGGGGGCTGGGAGAGCAGTACTTC. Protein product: CASTTSRAGGLGEQYF.

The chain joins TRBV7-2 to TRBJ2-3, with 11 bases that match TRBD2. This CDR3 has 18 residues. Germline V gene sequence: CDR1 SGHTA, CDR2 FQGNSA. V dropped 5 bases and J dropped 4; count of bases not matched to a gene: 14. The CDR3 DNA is TGTGCCAGCAGCAATTTGGGTTCTAGCGGGGGGTTTGCAGATACGCAGTATTTT. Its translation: CASSNLGSSGGFADTQYF.

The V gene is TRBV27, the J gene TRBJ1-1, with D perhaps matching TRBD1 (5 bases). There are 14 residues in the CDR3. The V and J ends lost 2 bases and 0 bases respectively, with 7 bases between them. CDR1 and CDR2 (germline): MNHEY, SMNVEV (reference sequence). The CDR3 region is CASSLAGLNTEAFF. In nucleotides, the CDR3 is TGTGCCAGCAGTTTAGCAGGGCTGAACACTGAAGCTTTCTTT.

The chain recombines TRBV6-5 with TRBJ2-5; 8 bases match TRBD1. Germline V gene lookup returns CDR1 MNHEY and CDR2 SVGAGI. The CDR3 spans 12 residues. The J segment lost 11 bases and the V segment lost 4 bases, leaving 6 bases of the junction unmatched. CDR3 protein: CASSFGQGEQYF. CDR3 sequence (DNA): TGTGCCAGCAGTTTTGGACAGGGTGAGCAGTACTTC.

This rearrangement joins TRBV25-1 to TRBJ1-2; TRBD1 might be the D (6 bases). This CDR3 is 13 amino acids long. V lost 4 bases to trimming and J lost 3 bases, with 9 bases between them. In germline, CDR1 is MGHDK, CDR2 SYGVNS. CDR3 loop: CASSAGTYYGYTF. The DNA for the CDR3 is TGTGCCAGCAGTGCGGGGACATACTATGGCTACACCTTC.

The CDR3 region is CASSPRRWTYNEQFF. The CDR3 coding sequence is TGTGCCAGCAGCCCGCGGCGGTGGACCTACAATGAGCAGTTCTTC. The genes are TRBV28 and TRBJ2-1, with D unclear. The CDR3 contains 15 residues. Germline values: CDR1 MDHEN, CDR2 SYDVKM. Trimming took 6 bases from V and 2 from J, leaving 14 bases between them.

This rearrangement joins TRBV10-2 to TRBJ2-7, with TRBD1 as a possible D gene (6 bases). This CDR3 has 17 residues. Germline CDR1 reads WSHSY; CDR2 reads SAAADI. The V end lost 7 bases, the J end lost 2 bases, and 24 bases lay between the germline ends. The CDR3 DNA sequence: TGCGCCAGCAAGGGGTTCGAGGTTCGGGACAAAACCTACGAGCAGTACTTC. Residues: CASKGFEVRDKTYEQYF.

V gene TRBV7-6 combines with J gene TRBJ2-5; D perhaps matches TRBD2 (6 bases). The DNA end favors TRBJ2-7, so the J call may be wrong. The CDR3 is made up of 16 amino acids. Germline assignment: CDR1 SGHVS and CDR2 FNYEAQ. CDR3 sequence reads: CASSLTWGGHIYEQYF. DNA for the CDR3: TGTGCCAGCAGCCTAACCTGGGGAGGACATATTTACGAGCAGTACTTC.

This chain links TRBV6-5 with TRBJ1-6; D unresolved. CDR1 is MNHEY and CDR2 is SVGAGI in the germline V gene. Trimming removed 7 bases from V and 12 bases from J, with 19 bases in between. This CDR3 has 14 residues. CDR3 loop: CASTPRETLRPLHF. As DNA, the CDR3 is TGTGCCAGCACCCCAAGGGAGACTTTGAGACCCCTCCACTTT.

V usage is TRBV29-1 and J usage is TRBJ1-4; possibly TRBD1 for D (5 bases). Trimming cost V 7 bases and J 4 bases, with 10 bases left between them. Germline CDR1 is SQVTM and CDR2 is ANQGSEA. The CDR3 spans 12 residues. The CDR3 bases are TGCAGCGGGCGGGACGGTAATGAAAAACTGTTTTTT. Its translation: CSGRDGNEKLFF. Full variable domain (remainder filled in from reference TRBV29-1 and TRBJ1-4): SAVISQKPSRDICQRGTSLTIQCQVDSQVTMMFWYRQQPGQSLTLIATANQGSEATYESGFVIDKFPISRPNLTFSTLTVSNMSPEDSSIYLCSGRDGNEKLFFGSGTQLSVL.

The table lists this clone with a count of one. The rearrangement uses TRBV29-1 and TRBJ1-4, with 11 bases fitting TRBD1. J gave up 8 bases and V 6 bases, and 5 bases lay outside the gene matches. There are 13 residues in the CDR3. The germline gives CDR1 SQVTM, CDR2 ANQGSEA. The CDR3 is CSVGTGGQEKLFF. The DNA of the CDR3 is TGCAGCGTGGGGACAGGGGGGCAAGAAAAACTGTTTTTT.

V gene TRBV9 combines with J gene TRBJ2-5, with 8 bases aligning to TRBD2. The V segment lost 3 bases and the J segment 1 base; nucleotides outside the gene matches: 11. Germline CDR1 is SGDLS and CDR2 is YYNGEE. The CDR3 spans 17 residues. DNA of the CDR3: TGTGCCAGCAGCGGAGGGGAAGTAGCGGGACTCCAAGAGACCCAGTACTTC. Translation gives CASSGGEVAGLQETQYF. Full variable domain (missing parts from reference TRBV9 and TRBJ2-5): DSGVTQTPKHLITATGQRVTLRCSPRSGDLSVYWYQQSLDQGLQFLIQYYNGEERAKGNILERFSAQQFPDLHSELNLSSLELGDSALYFCASSGGEVAGLQETQYFGPGTRLLVL.